What follows are 6 T cell receptor beta chains derived from one specimen sequenced in a study of blood T cell repertoires in COVID-19. The data were produced by immunoSEQ multiplex PCR, yet TCRdb's version contains in-frame clones alone and is incomplete. This table has about 170,000 clones, 84% appearing once. The sequenced material came from peripheral blood. These receptors came from a woman of 80 years or more with COVID-19, enrolled during active disease.

The chain has TRBV2 and TRBJ1-5, with 10 nucleotides matching TRBD1. CDR1 and CDR2 (germline): SNHLY, FYNNEI. This CDR3 has 13 residues. With V trimmed by 3 bases and J by 7 bases, 0 bases remained unmatched. CDR3: CASSETGGQPQHF. DNA for the CDR3: TGTGCCAGCAGTGAGACAGGGGGCCAGCCCCAGCATTTT.

This clone appeared a few times. This sequence joins TRBV6-2 or TRBV6-3 and TRBJ2-1; D ambiguous. The CDR3 loop spans 12 amino acids. The V and J ends lost 7 bases and 9 bases respectively, with 13 bases between them. Germline V CDR1 and CDR2: MNHEY, SVGEGT. CDR3 loop: CASNPTGTEQFF. The CDR3 bases are TGTGCCAGCAACCCCACCGGTACTGAGCAGTTCTTC.

V gene TRBV7-9 combines with J gene TRBJ1-5; D may be TRBD1 (5 bases). The CDR3 sequence is 15 residues long. From germline, CDR1 is SEHNR and CDR2 FQNEAQ (reference sequence). Trimming removed 0 bases from V and 5 bases from J, with 11 bases in between. In nucleotides, the CDR3 is TGTGCCAGCAGCTTAGCCGGGGGGTGGGATCAGCCCCAGCATTTT. This gives the protein CASSLAGGWDQPQHF.

In this sample, this clone turned up once. This chain links TRBV5-4 with TRBJ2-3; unclear D gene. The ends were cut back, 0 bases at V and 5 bases at J, with 10 bases in the middle. This CDR3 is built from 14 residues. The germline gives CDR1 SGHNT, CDR2 YYREEE (reference sequence). The CDR3 DNA follows: TGTGCCAGCAGCTTGGCCGCGGTGGGAGATACGCAGTATTTT. Protein product: CASSLAAVGDTQYF.

The chain links TRBV6-6 to TRBJ1-2; possible D gene TRBD1, 5 bases. Per germline, CDR1 MNHNY and CDR2 SVGAGI (reference sequence). Trimming left V 6 bases short and J 4 bases short, with 9 bases between. CDR3 length equals 12 residues. The CDR3 here is CASRQGSYGYTF. The DNA for the CDR3 is TGTGCCAGCAGGCAGGGTAGCTATGGCTACACCTTC.

The rearrangement uses TRBV6-5 and TRBJ2-7, with 7 bases identical to TRBD1. J was trimmed by 0 bases and V by 6 bases; bases with no gene match: 5. Germline loops: CDR1 MNHEY, CDR2 SVGAGI. The CDR3 is made up of 14 amino acids. Here the CDR3 DNA reads TGTGCCAGCAGAGGACAGGAAAGCTCCTACGAGCAGTACTTC. Translating gives CASRGQESSYEQYF.